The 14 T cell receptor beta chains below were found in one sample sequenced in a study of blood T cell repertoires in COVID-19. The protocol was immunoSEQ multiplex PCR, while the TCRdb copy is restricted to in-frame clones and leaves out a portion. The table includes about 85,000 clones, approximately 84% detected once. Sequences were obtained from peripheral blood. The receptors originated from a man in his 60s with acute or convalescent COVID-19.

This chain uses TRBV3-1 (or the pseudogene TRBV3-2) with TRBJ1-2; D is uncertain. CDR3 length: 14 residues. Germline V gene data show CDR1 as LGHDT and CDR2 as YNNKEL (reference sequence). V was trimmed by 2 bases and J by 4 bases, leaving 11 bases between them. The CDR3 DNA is TGTGCCAGCAGCCAAACAGATAACCCCTATGGCTACACCTTC. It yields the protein CASSQTDNPYGYTF.

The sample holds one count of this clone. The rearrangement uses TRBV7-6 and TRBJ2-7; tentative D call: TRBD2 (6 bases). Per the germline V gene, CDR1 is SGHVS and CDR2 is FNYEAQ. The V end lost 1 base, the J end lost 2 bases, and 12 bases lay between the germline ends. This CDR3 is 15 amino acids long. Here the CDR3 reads CASSLEPTSTYEQYF. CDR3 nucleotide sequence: TGTGCCAGCAGCTTAGAGCCGACTAGTACCTACGAGCAGTACTTC.

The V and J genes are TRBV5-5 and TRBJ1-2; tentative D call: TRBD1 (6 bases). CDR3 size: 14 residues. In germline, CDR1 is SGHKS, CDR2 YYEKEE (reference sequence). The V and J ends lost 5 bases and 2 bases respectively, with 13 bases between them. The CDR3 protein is CASRQGWGNYGYTF. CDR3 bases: TGTGCCAGCAGGCAGGGGTGGGGGAACTATGGCTACACCTTC.

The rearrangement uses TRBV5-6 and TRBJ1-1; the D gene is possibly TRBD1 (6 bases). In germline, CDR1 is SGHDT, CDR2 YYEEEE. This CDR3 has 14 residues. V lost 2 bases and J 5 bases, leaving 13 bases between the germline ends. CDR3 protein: CASSFVQGRTEAFF. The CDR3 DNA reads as TGTGCCAGCAGCTTCGTACAGGGTCGGACTGAAGCTTTCTTT.

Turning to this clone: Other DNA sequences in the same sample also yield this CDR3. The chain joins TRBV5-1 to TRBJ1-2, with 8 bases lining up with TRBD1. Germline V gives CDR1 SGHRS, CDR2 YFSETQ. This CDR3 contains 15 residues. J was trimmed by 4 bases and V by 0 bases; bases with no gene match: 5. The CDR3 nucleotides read TGCGCCAGCAGCTTGGAAGCAGGGGGCGTCTATGGCTACACCTTC. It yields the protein CASSLEAGGVYGYTF.

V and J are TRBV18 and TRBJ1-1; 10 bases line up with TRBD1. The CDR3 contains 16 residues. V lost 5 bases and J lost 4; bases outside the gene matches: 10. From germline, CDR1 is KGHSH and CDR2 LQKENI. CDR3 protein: CASSTETGGFGTEAFF. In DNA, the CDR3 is TGTGCCAGCTCAACCGAGACAGGGGGCTTTGGCACTGAAGCTTTCTTT.

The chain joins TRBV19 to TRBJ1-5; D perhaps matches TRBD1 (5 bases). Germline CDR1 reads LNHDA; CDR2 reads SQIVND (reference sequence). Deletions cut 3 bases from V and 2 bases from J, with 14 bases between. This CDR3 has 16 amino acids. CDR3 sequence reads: CASSIEGGAGNQPQHF. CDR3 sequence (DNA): TGTGCCAGTAGTATCGAGGGAGGGGCAGGCAATCAGCCCCAGCATTTT.

The CDR3 nucleotides read TGTGCCAGCAGCGTTGGAGGACAGGGAACCTACAATGAGCAGTTCTTC. As protein: CASSVGGQGTYNEQFF. J is TRBJ2-1 and V is TRBV9; TRBD1 matches 8 bases. The germline CDR1 and CDR2 sequences are SGDLS and YYNGEE. This CDR3 is 16 amino acids long. J was trimmed by 2 bases and V by 2 bases; bases with no gene match: 6.

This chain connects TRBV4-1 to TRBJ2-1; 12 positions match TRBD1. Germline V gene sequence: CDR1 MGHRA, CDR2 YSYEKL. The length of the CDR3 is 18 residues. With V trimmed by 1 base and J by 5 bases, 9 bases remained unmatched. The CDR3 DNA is TGCGCCAGCAGCCAAGTCCCGGGACAGGGGGCGAGAGACAATGAGCAGTTCTTC. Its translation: CASSQVPGQGARDNEQFF.

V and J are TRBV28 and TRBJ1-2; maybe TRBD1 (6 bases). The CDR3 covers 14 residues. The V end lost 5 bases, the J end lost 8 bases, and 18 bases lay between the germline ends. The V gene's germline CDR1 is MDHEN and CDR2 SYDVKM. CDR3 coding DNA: TGTGCCAGCAGTCCCGGACAGCCTACGGAAGGCTACACCTTC. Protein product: CASSPGQPTEGYTF.

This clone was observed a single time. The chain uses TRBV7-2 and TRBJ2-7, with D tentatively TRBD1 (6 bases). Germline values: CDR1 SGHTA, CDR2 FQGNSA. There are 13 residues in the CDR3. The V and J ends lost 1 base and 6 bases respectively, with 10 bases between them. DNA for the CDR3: TGTGCCAGCAGCTTAGTGGACAGCCCCGAGCAGTACTTC. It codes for CASSLVDSPEQYF.

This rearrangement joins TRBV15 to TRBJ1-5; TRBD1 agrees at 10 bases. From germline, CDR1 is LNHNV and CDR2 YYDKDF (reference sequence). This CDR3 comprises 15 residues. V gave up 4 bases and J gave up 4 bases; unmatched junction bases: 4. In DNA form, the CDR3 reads TGTGCCACCAGCAAATCGGGACAGGGGAATCAGCCCCAGCATTTT. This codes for CATSKSGQGNQPQHF. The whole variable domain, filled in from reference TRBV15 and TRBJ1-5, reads DAMVIQNPRYQVTQFGKPVTLSCSQTLNHNVMYWYQQKSSQAPKLLFHYYDKDFNNEADTPDNFQSRRPNTSFCFLDIRSPGLGDTAMYLCATSKSGQGNQPQHFGDGTRLSIL.

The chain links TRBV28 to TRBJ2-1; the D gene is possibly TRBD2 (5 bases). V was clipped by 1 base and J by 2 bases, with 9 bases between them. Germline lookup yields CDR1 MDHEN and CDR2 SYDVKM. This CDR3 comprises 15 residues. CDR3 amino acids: CASSLLDGTYNEQFF. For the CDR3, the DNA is TGTGCCAGCAGTTTATTGGACGGGACCTACAATGAGCAGTTCTTC.

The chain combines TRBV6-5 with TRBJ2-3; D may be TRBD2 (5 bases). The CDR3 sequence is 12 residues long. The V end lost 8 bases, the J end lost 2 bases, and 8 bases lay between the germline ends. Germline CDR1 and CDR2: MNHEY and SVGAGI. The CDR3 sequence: CASGSFTDTQYF. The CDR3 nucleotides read TGTGCCAGCGGGAGCTTCACAGATACGCAGTATTTT.